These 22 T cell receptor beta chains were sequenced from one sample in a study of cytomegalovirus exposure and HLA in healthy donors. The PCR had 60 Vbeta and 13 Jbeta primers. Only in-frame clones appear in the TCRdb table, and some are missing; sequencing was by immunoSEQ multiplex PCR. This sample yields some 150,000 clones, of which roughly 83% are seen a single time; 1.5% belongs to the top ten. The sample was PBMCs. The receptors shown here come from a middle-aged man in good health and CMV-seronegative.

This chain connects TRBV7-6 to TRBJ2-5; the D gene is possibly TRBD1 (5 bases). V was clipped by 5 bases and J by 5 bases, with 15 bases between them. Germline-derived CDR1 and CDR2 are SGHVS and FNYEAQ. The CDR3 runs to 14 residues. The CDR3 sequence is CASSPSRAGETQYF. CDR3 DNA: TGTGCCAGCAGCCCATCCCGGGCAGGGGAGACCCAGTACTTC.

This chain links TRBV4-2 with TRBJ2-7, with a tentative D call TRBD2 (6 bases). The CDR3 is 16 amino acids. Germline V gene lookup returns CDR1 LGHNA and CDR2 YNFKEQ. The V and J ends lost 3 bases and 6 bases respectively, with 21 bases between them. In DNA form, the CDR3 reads TGTGCCAGCAGCCAGGGGAGGAGGGCTAAAGATGGCGAGCAGTACTTC. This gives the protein CASSQGRRAKDGEQYF.

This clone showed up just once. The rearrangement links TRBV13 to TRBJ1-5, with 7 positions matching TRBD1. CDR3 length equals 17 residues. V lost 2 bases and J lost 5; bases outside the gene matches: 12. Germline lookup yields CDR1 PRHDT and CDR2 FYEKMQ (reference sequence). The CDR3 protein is CASSLTLGGQPHQPQHF. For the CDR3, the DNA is TGTGCCAGCAGCTTAACCCTGGGGGGACAGCCCCATCAGCCCCAGCATTTT. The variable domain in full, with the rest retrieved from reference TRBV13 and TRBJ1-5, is AAGVIQSPRHLIKEKRETATLKCYPIPRHDTVYWYQQGPGQDPQFLISFYEKMQSDKGSIPDRFSAQQFSDYHSELNMSSLELGDSALYFCASSLTLGGQPHQPQHFGDGTRLSIL.

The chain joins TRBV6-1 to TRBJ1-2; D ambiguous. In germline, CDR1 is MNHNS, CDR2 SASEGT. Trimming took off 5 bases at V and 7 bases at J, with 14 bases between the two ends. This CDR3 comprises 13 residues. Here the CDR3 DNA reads TGTGCCAGCAGTTCAGGAACACCACGTGGCTACACCTTC. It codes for CASSSGTPRGYTF.

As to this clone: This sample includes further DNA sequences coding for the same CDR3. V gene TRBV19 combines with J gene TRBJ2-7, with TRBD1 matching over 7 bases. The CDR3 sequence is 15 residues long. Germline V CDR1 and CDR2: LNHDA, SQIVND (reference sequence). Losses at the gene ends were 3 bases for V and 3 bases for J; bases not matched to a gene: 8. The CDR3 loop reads CASSISGTDIYEQYF. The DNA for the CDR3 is TGTGCCAGTAGTATTTCCGGGACAGACATCTACGAGCAGTACTTC.

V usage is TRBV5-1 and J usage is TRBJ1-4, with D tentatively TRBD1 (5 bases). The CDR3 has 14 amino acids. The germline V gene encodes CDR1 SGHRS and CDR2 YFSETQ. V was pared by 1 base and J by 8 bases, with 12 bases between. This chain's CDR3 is CASSLIGGGEKLFF. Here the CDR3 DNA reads TGCGCCAGCAGCTTGATCGGGGGTGGCGAAAAACTGTTTTTT.

CDR3 nucleotide sequence: TGTGCCAGCAGCAGAAGCGGGGTAGAGACCCAGTACTTC. The encoded protein is CASSRSGVETQYF. The gene calls are TRBV7-6 and TRBJ2-5, with 7 nucleotides matching TRBD2. The trim removed 5 bases at V and 4 bases at J, leaving 4 bases unmatched. Germline V gene lookup returns CDR1 SGHVS and CDR2 FNYEAQ. The length of the CDR3 is 13 residues.

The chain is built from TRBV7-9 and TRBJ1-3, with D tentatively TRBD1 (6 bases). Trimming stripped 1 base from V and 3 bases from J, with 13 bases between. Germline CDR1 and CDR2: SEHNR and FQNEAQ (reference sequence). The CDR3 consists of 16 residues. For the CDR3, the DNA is TGTGCCAGCAGCTTAGAGGGGGTCGGTTTTGGAAACACCATATATTTT. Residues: CASSLEGVGFGNTIYF.

The CDR3 loop reads CASSPLAGSTDTQYF. DNA for the CDR3: TGTGCCAGCAGCCCCTTAGCGGGATCCACAGATACGCAGTATTTT. The rearrangement uses TRBV9 and TRBJ2-3; 8 bases match TRBD2. The J segment lost 2 bases and the V segment lost 4 bases, leaving 6 bases of the junction unmatched. CDR3 length: 15 residues. Germline V gene data show CDR1 as SGDLS and CDR2 as YYNGEE.

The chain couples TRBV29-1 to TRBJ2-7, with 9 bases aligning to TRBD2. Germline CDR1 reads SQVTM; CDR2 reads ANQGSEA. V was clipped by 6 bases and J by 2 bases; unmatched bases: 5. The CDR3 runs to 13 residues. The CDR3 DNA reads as TGCAGCGTGCTCAGCGGGGGGACCTACGAGCAGTACTTC. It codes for CSVLSGGTYEQYF.

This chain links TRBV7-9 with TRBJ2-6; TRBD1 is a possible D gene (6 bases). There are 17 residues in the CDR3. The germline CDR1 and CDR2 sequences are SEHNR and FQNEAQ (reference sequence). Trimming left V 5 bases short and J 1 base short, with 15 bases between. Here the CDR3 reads CASSPQGFGSGANVLTF. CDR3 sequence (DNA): TGTGCCAGCAGCCCCCAGGGGTTTGGGTCTGGGGCCAACGTCCTGACTTTC.

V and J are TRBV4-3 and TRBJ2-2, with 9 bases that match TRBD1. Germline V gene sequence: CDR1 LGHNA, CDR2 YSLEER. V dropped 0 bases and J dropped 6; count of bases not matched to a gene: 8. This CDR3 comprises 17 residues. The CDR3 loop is CASSQEYRDRAAGELFF. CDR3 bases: TGCGCCAGCAGCCAAGAATACCGGGACAGGGCAGCCGGGGAGCTGTTTTTT.

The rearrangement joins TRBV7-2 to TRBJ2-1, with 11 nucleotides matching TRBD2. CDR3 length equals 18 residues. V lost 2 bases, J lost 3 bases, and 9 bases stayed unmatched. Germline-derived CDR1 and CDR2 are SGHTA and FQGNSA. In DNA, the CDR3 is TGTGCCAGCAGCTTAAGGAATAAGGGACTAGCGGTCTACAATGAGCAGTTCTTC. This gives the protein CASSLRNKGLAVYNEQFF.

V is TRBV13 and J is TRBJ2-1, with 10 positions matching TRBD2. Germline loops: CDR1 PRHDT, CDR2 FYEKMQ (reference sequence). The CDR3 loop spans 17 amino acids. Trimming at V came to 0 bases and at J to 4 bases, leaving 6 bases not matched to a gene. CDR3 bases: TGTGCCAGCAGCTTAGGCCTGGCTAGCGGGAGTTACAATGAGCAGTTCTTC. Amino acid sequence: CASSLGLASGSYNEQFF.

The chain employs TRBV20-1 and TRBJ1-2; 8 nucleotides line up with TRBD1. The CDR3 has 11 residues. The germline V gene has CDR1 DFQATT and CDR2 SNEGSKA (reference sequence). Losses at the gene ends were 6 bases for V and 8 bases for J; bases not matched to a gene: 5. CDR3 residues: CSAMTGDGYTF. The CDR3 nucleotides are TGCAGTGCGATGACAGGGGACGGCTACACCTTC.

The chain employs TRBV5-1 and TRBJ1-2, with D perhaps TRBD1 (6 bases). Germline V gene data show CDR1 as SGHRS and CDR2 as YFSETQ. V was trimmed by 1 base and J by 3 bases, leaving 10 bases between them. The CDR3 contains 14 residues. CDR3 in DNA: TGCGCCAGCAGCTTGAAGGGGGACCACTATGGCTACACCTTC. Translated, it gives CASSLKGDHYGYTF.

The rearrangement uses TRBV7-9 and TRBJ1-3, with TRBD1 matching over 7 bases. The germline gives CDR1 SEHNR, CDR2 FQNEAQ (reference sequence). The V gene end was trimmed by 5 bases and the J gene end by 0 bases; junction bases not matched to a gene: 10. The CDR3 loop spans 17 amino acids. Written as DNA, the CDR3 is TGTGCCAGCAGCCCCCCGCGACAGGGCCACTCTGGAAACACCATATATTTT. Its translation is CASSPPRQGHSGNTIYF.

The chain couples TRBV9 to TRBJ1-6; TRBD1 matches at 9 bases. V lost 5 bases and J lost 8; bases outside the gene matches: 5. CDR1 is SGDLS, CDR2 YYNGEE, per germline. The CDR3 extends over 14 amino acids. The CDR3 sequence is CASRTGTGYSPLHF. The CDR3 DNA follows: TGTGCCAGCAGAACCGGGACAGGGTATTCACCCCTCCACTTT.

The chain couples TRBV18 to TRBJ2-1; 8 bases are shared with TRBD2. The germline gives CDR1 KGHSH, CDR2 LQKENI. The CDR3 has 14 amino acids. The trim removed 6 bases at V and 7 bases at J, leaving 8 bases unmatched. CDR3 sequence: CASSPGTRRNEQFF. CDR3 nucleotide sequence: TGTGCCAGCTCCCCCGGGACTAGGAGGAATGAGCAGTTCTTC.

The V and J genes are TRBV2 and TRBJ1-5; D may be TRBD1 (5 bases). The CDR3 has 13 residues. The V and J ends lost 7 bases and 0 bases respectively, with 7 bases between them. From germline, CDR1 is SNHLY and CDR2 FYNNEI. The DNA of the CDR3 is TGTGCCAGCAAACAGGATAGCAATCAGCCCCAGCATTTT. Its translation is CASKQDSNQPQHF.

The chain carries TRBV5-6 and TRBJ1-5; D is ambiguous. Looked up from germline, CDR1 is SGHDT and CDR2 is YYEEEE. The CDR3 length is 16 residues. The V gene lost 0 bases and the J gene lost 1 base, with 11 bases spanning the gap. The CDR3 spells CASSLGAGGSNQPQHF. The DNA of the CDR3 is TGTGCCAGCAGCTTGGGGGCCGGCGGGAGCAATCAGCCCCAGCATTTT.

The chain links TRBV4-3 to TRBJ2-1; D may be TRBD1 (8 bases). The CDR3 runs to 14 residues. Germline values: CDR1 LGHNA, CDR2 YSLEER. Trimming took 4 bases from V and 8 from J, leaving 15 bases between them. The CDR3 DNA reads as TGCGCCAGCAGCCCGCAGGGGGCGGGGGATGAGCAGTTCTTC. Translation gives CASSPQGAGDEQFF.